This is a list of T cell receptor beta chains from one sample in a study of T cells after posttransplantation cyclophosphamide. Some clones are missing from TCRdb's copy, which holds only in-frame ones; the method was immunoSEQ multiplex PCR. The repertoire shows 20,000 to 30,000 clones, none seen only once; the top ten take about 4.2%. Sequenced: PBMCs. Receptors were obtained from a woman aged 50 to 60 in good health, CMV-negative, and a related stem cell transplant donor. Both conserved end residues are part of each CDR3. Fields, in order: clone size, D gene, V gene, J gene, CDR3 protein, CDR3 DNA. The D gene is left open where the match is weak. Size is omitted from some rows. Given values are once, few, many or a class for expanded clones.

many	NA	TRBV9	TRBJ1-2	CASSVADLQGYGYTF	TGTGCCAGCAGCGTAGCAGATCTTCAGGGCTATGGCTACACCTTC
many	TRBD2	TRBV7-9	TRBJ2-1	CASSLLGTSGRGVNEQFF	TGTGCCAGCAGCTTATTGGGGACTAGCGGGAGGGGGGTCAATGAGCAGTTCTTC
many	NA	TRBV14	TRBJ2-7	CASSQLASGEYEQYF	TGTGCCAGCAGCCAACTCGCGTCAGGCGAATACGAGCAGTACTTC
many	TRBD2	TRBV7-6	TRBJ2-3	CASSLDGERGQYF	TGTGCCAGCAGCTTAGATGGGGAGCGGGGGCAGTATTTT
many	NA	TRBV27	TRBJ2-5	CASQRAGEETQYF	TGTGCCTCACAGAGAGCAGGGGAAGAGACCCAGTACTTC
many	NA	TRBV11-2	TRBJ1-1	CASSLLLTDTEAFF	TGTGCCAGCAGCTTATTGCTCACGGACACTGAAGCTTTCTTT
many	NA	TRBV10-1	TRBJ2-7	CASSFRGREQYF	TGCGCCAGCAGCTTCAGGGGCAGGGAGCAGTACTTC
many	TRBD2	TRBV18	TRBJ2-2	CASSPRTSGRANTGELFF	TGTGCCAGCTCACCCAGGACTAGCGGGAGGGCGAACACCGGGGAGCTGTTTTTT
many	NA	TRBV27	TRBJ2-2	CASSLLAGVGTGELFF	TGTGCCAGCAGTTTATTGGCAGGGGTTGGCACCGGGGAGCTGTTTTTT
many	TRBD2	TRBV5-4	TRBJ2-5	CASSQTLAGGEETQYF	TGTGCCAGCAGCCAGACCTTAGCGGGGGGGGAGGAGACCCAGTACTTC
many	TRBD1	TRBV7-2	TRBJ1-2	CASSSDRAYGYTF	TGTGCCAGCAGCTCGGACAGGGCATATGGCTACACCTTC
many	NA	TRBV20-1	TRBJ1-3	CSARTGNTIYF	TGCAGTGCTAGGACAGGAAACACCATATATTTT
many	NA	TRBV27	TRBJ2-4	CASSPESPGRTKNIQYF	TGTGCCAGCAGTCCCGAGTCGCCGGGGAGGACCAAAAACATTCAGTACTTC
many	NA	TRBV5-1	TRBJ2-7	CASSLVPTASYEQYF	TGCGCCAGCAGCTTGGTTCCCACTGCCTCCTACGAGCAGTACTTC
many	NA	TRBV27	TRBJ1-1	CASSLSRQGTQAFF	TGTGCCAGCAGTTTATCCCGGCAGGGCACACAAGCTTTCTTT
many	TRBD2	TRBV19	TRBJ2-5	CATSGTSGRETQYF	TGTGCCACCTCCGGGACTAGTGGACGAGAGACCCAGTACTTC
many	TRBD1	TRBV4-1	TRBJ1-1	CASSQKDRANTEAFF	TGCGCCAGCAGCCAGAAGGACAGGGCGAACACTGAAGCTTTCTTT
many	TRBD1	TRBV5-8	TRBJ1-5	CASRSGTGGGNQPQHF	TGTGCCAGCAGGTCCGGGACAGGGGGCGGAAATCAGCCCCAGCATTTT
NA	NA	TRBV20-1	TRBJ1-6	CSASPDSPLHF	TGCAGTGCTAGCCCGGATTCACCCCTCCACTTT
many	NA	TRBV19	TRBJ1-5	CASSSQGNQPQHF	TGTGCCAGTAGTTCCCAGGGAAATCAGCCCCAGCATTTT
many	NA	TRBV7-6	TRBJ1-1	CASSSVGDTEAFF	TGTGCCAGCAGCTCCGTAGGGGACACTGAAGCTTTCTTT
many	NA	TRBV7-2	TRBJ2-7	CASSPPGRGGKQYF	TGTGCCAGCAGCCCACCGGGTCGGGGAGGAAAGCAGTACTTC
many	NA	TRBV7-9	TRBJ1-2	CASSLGGPQGRGYGYTF	TGTGCCAGCAGCTTAGGGGGGCCCCAGGGCAGGGGATATGGCTACACCTTC
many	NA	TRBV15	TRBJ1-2	CATSRWGQGRDGYTF	TGTGCCACCAGCAGATGGGGGCAGGGTAGGGATGGCTACACCTTC
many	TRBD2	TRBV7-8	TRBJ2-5	CASSLMLAGGKETQYF	TGTGCCAGCAGCTTAATGTTAGCGGGGGGAAAAGAGACCCAGTACTTC
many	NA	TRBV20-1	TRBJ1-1	CSATDRPEAFF	TGCAGTGCTACTGACAGGCCTGAAGCTTTCTTT
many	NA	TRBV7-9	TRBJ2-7	CASSLSSYEQYF	TGTGCCAGCAGTCTCTCGTCCTACGAGCAGTACTTC
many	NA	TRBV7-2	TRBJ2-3	CASSLGGRGTGAQYF	TGTGCCAGCAGCTTAGGCGGTAGAGGAACGGGGGCGCAGTATTTT
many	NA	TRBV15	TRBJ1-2	CATSRGGDGAYGYTF	TGTGCCACCAGCAGAGGCGGGGACGGGGCTTATGGCTACACCTTC
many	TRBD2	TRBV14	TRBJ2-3	CASYPGASGTDTQYF	TGTGCCAGCTACCCTGGGGCTAGCGGGACGGATACGCAGTATTTT
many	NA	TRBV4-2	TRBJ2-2	CASSQTNRNTGELFF	TGTGCCAGCAGTCAAACTAATAGGAACACCGGGGAGCTGTTTTTT
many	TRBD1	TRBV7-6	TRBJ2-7	CASSSGQGLSYEQYF	TGTGCCAGCAGCTCAGGACAGGGCCTCTCCTACGAGCAGTACTTC
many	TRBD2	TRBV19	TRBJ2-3	CASSPRLAGVGPEGTDTQYF	TGTGCCAGTAGTCCCCGACTAGCGGGAGTAGGGCCGGAAGGCACAGATACGCAGTATTTT
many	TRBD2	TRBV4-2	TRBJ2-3	CASSQELAGGPNTQYF	TGTGCCAGCAGCCAAGAGTTGGCGGGAGGGCCGAATACGCAGTATTTT
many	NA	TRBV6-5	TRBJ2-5	CASSYGSVETQYF	TGTGCCAGCAGTTACGGGAGCGTAGAGACCCAGTACTTC
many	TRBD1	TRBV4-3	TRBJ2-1	CASSQEQGARFF	TGCGCCAGCAGCCAAGAACAGGGGGCTAGGTTCTTC
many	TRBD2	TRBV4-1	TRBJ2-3	CASSYQAGGPADTQYF	TGCGCCAGCAGCTACCAAGCGGGAGGGCCTGCAGATACGCAGTATTTT
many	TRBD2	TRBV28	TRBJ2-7	CASSSTPPGLGSNEQYF	TGTGCCAGCAGTTCCACACCCCCGGGACTAGGCTCCAACGAGCAGTACTTC
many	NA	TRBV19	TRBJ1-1	CASSTKLDTEAFF	TGTGCCAGTAGTACCAAGCTCGACACTGAAGCTTTCTTT
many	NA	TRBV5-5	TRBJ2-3	CASNWEGGTDTQYF	TGTGCCAGCAACTGGGAGGGGGGGACAGATACGCAGTATTTT
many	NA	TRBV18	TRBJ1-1	CASSPAEGTEAFF	TGTGCCAGCTCACCGGCGGAGGGCACTGAAGCTTTCTTT
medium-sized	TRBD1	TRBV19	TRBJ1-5	CASTDRDNQPQHF	TGTGCCAGTACAGACAGGGACAATCAGCCCCAGCATTTT
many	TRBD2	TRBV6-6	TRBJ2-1	CASSPTSGGYNEQFF	TGTGCCAGCAGTCCGACTAGCGGGGGGTACAATGAGCAGTTCTTC
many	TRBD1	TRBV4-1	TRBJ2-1	CASSQEGQGYNEQFF	TGCGCCAGCAGCCAAGAGGGACAGGGTTACAATGAGCAGTTCTTC
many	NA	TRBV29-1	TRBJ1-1	CSVNHRVENSEAFF	TGCAGCGTTAACCACCGGGTTGAGAACTCTGAAGCTTTCTTT
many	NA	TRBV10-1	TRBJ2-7	CASSDGDCRGGDLSSYEQYF	TGCGCCAGCAGTGATGGGGATTGCAGGGGAGGGGACCTAAGCTCCTACGAGCAGTACTTC
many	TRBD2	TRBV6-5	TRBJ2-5	CASSLLAGGRETQYF	TGTGCCAGCAGCCTGCTAGCGGGGGGGCGGGAGACCCAGTACTTC
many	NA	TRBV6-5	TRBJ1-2	CASRHRENYGYTF	TGTGCCAGCAGGCACAGGGAGAACTATGGCTACACCTTC
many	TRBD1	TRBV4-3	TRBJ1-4	CASSPRDRGDEKLFF	TGCGCCAGCAGCCCCCGGGACAGGGGGGATGAAAAACTGTTTTTT
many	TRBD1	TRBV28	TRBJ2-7	CASSFLPGTGVQPPTYEQYF	TGTGCCAGCAGTTTTTTACCCGGGACAGGGGTCCAACCACCTACCTACGAGCAGTACTTC
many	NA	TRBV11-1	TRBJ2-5	CASSELQVNLAQETQYF	TGTGCCAGCAGCGAACTCCAGGTTAATTTGGCACAAGAGACCCAGTACTTC
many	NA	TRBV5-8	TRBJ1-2	CASSLGTFYDTF	TGTGCCAGCAGCTTGGGGACTTTCTATGACACCTTC
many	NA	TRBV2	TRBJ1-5	CASSRQSNQPQHF	TGTGCCAGCAGTAGACAGAGCAATCAGCCCCAGCATTTT
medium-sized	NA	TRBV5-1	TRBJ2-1	CASSLRDLPTYNEQFF	TGCGCCAGCAGCTTGAGAGATTTGCCGACCTACAATGAGCAGTTCTTC
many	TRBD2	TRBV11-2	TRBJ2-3	CASSSSIPGGGRWTDTQYF	TGTGCCAGCAGCTCCTCCATCCCCGGCGGCGGGAGATGGACAGATACGCAGTATTTT
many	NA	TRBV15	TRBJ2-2	CATSSKENNGELFF	TGTGCCACCAGCAGCAAAGAGAATAATGGGGAGCTGTTTTTT
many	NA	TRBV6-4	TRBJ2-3	CASSPNDYTDTQYF	TGTGCCAGCAGTCCCAATGACTACACAGATACGCAGTATTTT
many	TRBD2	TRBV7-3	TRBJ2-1	CASSLTGGRAGEQFF	TGTGCCAGCAGCTTAACGGGCGGGAGGGCCGGTGAGCAGTTCTTC